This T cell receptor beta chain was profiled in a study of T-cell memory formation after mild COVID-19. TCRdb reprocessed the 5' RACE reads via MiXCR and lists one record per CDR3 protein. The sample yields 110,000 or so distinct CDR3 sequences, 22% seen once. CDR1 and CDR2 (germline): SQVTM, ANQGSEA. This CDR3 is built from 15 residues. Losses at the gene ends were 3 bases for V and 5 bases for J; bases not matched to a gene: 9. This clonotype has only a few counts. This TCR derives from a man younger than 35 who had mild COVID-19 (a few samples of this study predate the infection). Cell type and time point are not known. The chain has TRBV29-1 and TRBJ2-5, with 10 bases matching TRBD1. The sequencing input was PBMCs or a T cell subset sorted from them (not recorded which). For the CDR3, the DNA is TGCAGCGTTGAGGCCGGGACAGGGGTTCGGGAGACCCAGTACTTC. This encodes CSVEAGTGVRETQYF.